A selection of T cell receptor beta chains follows, all from one sample in a study of identical twins. TCRdb redid the calling of the 5' RACE reads with MiXCR, one entry per CDR3 protein. There are 1.5 million to 2 million distinct CDR3 sequences in the sample; around 33% occur only once, and about 0.25% lies in the top ten. The sequenced sample consisted of cord blood. These receptors were collected from a newborn girl in good health. The conserved cysteine and the conserved F or W are not part of the CDR3 here. Each record gives: J gene, V gene, CDR3 protein.

>TRBJ2-7|TRBV5-1
ASSFEVPYEQY
>TRBJ2-1|TRBV12-3/TRBV12-4
ASSFRRLASGRRTYNEQF
>TRBJ1-2|TRBV7-2
ASSLGAGIDGYT
>TRBJ2-5|TRBV6-5
ASSYSFIGETQY
>TRBJ2-7|TRBV11-2
ASSRGLAGGPYEQY
>TRBJ2-1|TRBV7-9
ASSATRQGSYNEQF
>TRBJ2-4|TRBV5-1
ASSLDSRNIQY
>TRBJ1-6|TRBV27
ASSLFWGSPLH
>TRBJ1-2|TRBV6-1
ASSATGHGYT
>TRBJ1-2|TRBV4-2
ASSQDEGPYGYI
>TRBJ2-3|TRBV20-1
SARDPSGRASTDTQY
>TRBJ2-1|TRBV4-1
ASSLLAGISNEQF
>TRBJ1-2|TRBV10-3
AISEPGHPNYGYT
>TRBJ2-6|TRBV27
ASSLYVSSGANVLT
>TRBJ1-2|TRBV6-5
ASSYSNSGNGYT
>TRBJ2-3|TRBV7-2
ASSLWTRNLLDTQY
>TRBJ1-2|TRBV3-1
ASSQDRQGRGANYGYT
>TRBJ2-3|TRBV20-1
SATGTRFDTQY
>TRBJ2-3|TRBV20-1
SARIPGLAARTDTQY
>TRBJ2-3|TRBV7-2
ASSLGGTPDTQY
>TRBJ1-1|TRBV10-3
AISAYRGMNTEAF
>TRBJ2-3|TRBV20-1
SAREQGRPTDTQY
>TRBJ2-3|TRBV4-2
ASSYEGLAGVTDTQY
>TRBJ2-1|TRBV9
ASSLSTGTPSSYNEQF
>TRBJ2-7|TRBV28
ASSPVGTGKAYEQY
>TRBJ2-1|TRBV12-3/TRBV12-4
ASSHGPGLAAYNEQF
>TRBJ1-1|TRBV9
ASSEQGAMNTEAF
>TRBJ2-7|TRBV25-1
ASTPSGAPYEQY
>TRBJ1-2|TRBV3-1
ASSKTGVFNYGYT
>TRBJ2-5|TRBV18
ASSLQTGAETQY
>TRBJ2-5|TRBV27
ASSPDRAGRQETQY
>TRBJ2-7|TRBV7-8
ASSPRTSGGREQY
>TRBJ2-3|TRBV4-1
ASTDSRGVTDTQY
>TRBJ2-1|TRBV27
ASSLRGRTPTNEQF
>TRBJ2-2|TRBV5-5
ASSLRRGQAGELF
>TRBJ1-6|TRBV6-1
ASSPGHRTYNSPLH
>TRBJ2-7|TRBV3-1
ASSQDKLAGAHGYEQY
>TRBJ1-2|TRBV7-2
ASSLPRTGDYGYT
>TRBJ2-7|TRBV20-1
SASQGAGYEQY
>TRBJ1-2|TRBV15
ATSPDTNYGYT